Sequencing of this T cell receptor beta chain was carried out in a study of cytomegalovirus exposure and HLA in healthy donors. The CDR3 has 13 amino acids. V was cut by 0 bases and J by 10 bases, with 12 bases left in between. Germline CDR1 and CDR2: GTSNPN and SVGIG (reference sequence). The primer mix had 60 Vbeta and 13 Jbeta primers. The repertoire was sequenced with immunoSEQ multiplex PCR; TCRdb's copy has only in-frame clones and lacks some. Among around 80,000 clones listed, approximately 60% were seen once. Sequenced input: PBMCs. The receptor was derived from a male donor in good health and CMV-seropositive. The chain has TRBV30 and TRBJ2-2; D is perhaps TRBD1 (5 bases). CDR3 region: CAWSVRRVAELFF. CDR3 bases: TGTGCCTGGAGTGTACGCAGGGTGGCGGAGCTGTTTTTT. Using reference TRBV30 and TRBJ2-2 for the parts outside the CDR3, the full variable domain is SQTIHQWPATLVQPVGSPLSLECTVEGTSNPNLYWYRQAAGRGLQLLFYSVGIGQISSEVPQNLSASRPQDRQFILSSKKLLLSDSGFYLCAWSVRRVAELFFGEGSRLTVL.